These 23 T cell receptor beta chains share one sample of origin, sequenced in a study of T cell responses to AZD1222 COVID-19 vaccine. The table came from immunoSEQ multiplex PCR; TCRdb's copy has only in-frame clones and leaves some out. The sample consists of under 150,000 clones, around 83% of them appearing once. The sequencing here drew on peripheral blood, taken on day 0 of MenACWY control vaccination. The receptor source for this set is an adult in good health.

The chain couples TRBV10-2 to TRBJ2-5, with 10 nucleotides matching TRBD1. Per germline, CDR1 WSHSY and CDR2 SAAADI. This CDR3 has 14 amino acids. V gave up 6 bases and J gave up 5 bases; unmatched junction bases: 6. The DNA of the CDR3 is TGCGCCAGCAGCCCGGGACAGGGGAGTGAGACCCAGTACTTC. Its translation: CASSPGQGSETQYF.

The rearrangement joins TRBV9 to TRBJ2-1; D ambiguous. V was cut by 0 bases and J by 8 bases, with 9 bases left in between. Germline CDR1 and CDR2: SGDLS and YYNGEE. The CDR3 sequence is 13 residues long. The CDR3 nucleotides are TGTGCCAGCAGCGTAGGAACCGTCCATGAGCAGTTCTTC. Residues: CASSVGTVHEQFF.

The chain recombines TRBV7-9 with TRBJ1-2, with D maybe TRBD1 (5 bases). Trimming pared 4 bases from V and 2 bases from J, leaving 11 bases between. The germline V gene encodes CDR1 SEHNR and CDR2 FQNEAQ (reference sequence). The CDR3 is 14 amino acids. The CDR3 spells CASSSPAGNYGYTF. The CDR3, as DNA: TGTGCCAGCAGCTCCCCCGCAGGGAACTATGGCTACACCTTC.

The V and J genes are TRBV5-5 and TRBJ1-1; no reliable D call. The CDR3 has 16 residues. The germline CDR1 and CDR2 sequences are SGHKS and YYEKEE (reference sequence). V dropped 1 base and J dropped 0 bases, with 13 bases sitting between them. CDR3 DNA: TGTGCCAGCAGCTTGAGTAACAGTTTCATGAACACTGAAGCTTTCTTT. Amino acids: CASSLSNSFMNTEAFF.

This rearrangement joins TRBV19 to TRBJ2-3; D is perhaps TRBD2 (5 bases). V was cut by 5 bases and J by 0 bases, with 9 bases left in between. CDR1 and CDR2 from the germline V gene are LNHDA and SQIVND (reference sequence). The CDR3 consists of 14 residues. CDR3 nucleotides: TGTGCCAGTAGTGAAGGACTCAGCACAGATACGCAGTATTTT. Translating gives CASSEGLSTDTQYF.

This chain joins TRBV6-5 and TRBJ2-5; 11 bases align to TRBD1. Trimming removed 6 bases from V and 2 bases from J; junction bases left unmatched: 5. This CDR3 spans 15 amino acids. Germline lookup yields CDR1 MNHEY and CDR2 SVGAGI. CDR3 protein: CASRGQGAFQETQYF. CDR3 sequence (DNA): TGTGCCAGCAGAGGACAGGGGGCGTTTCAAGAGACCCAGTACTTC.

This clone was found a few times. The rearrangement uses TRBV11-3 and TRBJ1-1; no definite D call. The CDR3 is 13 amino acids. V gave up 2 bases and J gave up 7 bases, with 11 bases separating them. Germline loops: CDR1 SGHNT, CDR2 YENEEA. The CDR3 sequence is CASSLRGMYEAFF. CDR3 nucleotide sequence: TGTGCCAGCAGCTTACGAGGCATGTATGAAGCTTTCTTT. The full variable domain, rest sourced from reference TRBV11-3 and TRBJ1-1, is EAGVVQSPRYKIIEKKQPVAFWCNPISGHNTLYWYLQNLGQGPELLIRYENEEAVDDSQLPKDRFSAERLKGVDSTLKIQPAELGDSAVYLCASSLRGMYEAFFGQGTRLTVV.

This clone was detected a few times. The chain couples TRBV27 to TRBJ2-2, with D perhaps matching TRBD1 (6 bases). The CDR3 loop spans 15 amino acids. Trimming left V 1 base short and J 3 bases short, with 9 bases between. Germline loops: CDR1 MNHEY, CDR2 SMNVEV (reference sequence). CDR3 bases: TGTGCCAGCAGTTTATTCGGGACATACACCGGGGAGCTGTTTTTT. Protein sequence: CASSLFGTYTGELFF.

This chain uses TRBV14 with TRBJ2-7; the match to TRBD1 covers 9 bases. In germline, CDR1 is SGHDN, CDR2 FVKESK. Losses at the gene ends were 0 bases for V and 2 bases for J; bases not matched to a gene: 8. This CDR3 is built from 17 residues. CDR3 nucleotide sequence: TGTGCCAGCAGCCAAGAAGGGTCCAGGACAGGGGCCTACGAGCAGTACGTC. It is translated as CASSQEGSRTGAYEQYV.

This chain connects TRBV12-5 to TRBJ1-6, with D perhaps TRBD1 (6 bases). The CDR3 has 14 residues. The germline V and J ends were trimmed by 5 bases and 9 bases, with 14 bases remaining between them. Germline CDR1 and CDR2: LGHNT and FRNRAP. Written as DNA, the CDR3 is TGTGCTAGTGGTCTAATGACAGGACTTTCACCCCTCCACTTT. Its translation is CASGLMTGLSPLHF.

The rearrangement links TRBV7-6 to TRBJ2-1; 7 bases agree with TRBD2. The CDR3 consists of 14 residues. Germline V gives CDR1 SGHVS, CDR2 FNYEAQ. V trimming: 5 bases; J trimming: 6 bases; junction bases outside the gene matches: 7. The chain's CDR3 is CASSGGGGFNEQFF. CDR3 in DNA: TGTGCCAGCAGCGGGGGGGGAGGTTTCAATGAGCAGTTCTTC.

CDR3 in DNA: TGTGCCAGTAGTATGGGAGGGGGCATAGAGACCCAGTACTTC. It translates to CASSMGGGIETQYF. The chain employs TRBV19 and TRBJ2-5, with D perhaps TRBD1 or TRBD2 (7 bases each). Trimming pared 3 bases from V and 4 bases from J, leaving 12 bases between. The CDR3 consists of 14 residues. Germline V gene data show CDR1 as LNHDA and CDR2 as SQIVND (reference sequence).

This clone was detected once. The CDR3 sequence is CASSLGRYYGYTF. As DNA, the CDR3 is TGTGCCAGCAGTTTAGGAAGGTACTATGGCTACACCTTC. The rearrangement links TRBV28 to TRBJ1-2; D unclear. CDR1 and CDR2 (germline): MDHEN, SYDVKM. The CDR3 covers 13 residues. V was trimmed by 2 bases and J by 3 bases, leaving 7 bases between them.

The rearrangement joins TRBV15 to TRBJ1-1, with TRBD1 matching over 7 bases. Germline CDR1 is LNHNV and CDR2 is YYDKDF (reference sequence). V gave up 0 bases and J gave up 0 bases; unmatched junction bases: 4. The CDR3 is 16 residues long. The CDR3, as DNA: TGTGCCACCAGCAGAGACGCAGGGGGAGTGAACACTGAAGCTTTCTTT. Translating gives CATSRDAGGVNTEAFF.

V and J are TRBV2 and TRBJ2-1, with 8 bases fitting TRBD2. Germline loops: CDR1 SNHLY, CDR2 FYNNEI. The CDR3 runs 17 residues. V gave up 2 bases and J gave up 2 bases; unmatched junction bases: 8. The CDR3, as DNA: TGTGCCAGCAGTGAACCCTGGCGGGGGGCCACCTACAATGAGCAGTTCTTC. Its protein product is CASSEPWRGATYNEQFF.

The gene calls are TRBV11-1 and TRBJ2-7, with D possibly matching TRBD1 (5 bases). The CDR3 totals 13 residues. CDR1 is SGHAT, CDR2 FQDESV, per germline (reference sequence). Trimming left V 5 bases short and J 4 bases short, with 12 bases between. The CDR3 here is CASSPTDRYEQYV. CDR3 sequence (DNA): TGTGCCAGCAGCCCGACCGACAGATACGAGCAGTACGTC.

The genes are TRBV2 and TRBJ1-2; 7 nucleotides match TRBD1. This CDR3 region has 12 residues. Looked up from germline, CDR1 is SNHLY and CDR2 is FYNNEI. The junction had 5 bases not matched to a gene; V was cut back by 9 bases and J by 4 bases. This CDR3 reads CASRGHVYGYTF. CDR3 bases: TGTGCCAGTAGGGGGCACGTCTATGGCTACACCTTC.

V usage is TRBV12-5 and J usage is TRBJ2-1; 9 nucleotides line up with TRBD2. Germline V gene lookup returns CDR1 LGHNT and CDR2 FRNRAP. This CDR3 region has 16 residues. With V trimmed by 2 bases and J by 2 bases, 4 bases remained unmatched. In DNA form, the CDR3 reads TGTGCTAGTGGTTTGATAGCGGGGGCCCCCTACAATGAGCAGTTCTTC. It specifies CASGLIAGAPYNEQFF.

This clone was observed a few times. J is TRBJ2-7 and V is TRBV7-8, with unresolved D. The CDR3 is 14 residues long. Per the germline V gene, CDR1 is SGHVS and CDR2 is FQNEAQ. Trimming removed 1 base at V and 5 bases at J, with 12 bases between. The CDR3 spells CASSLDPLLNEQYV. The DNA for the CDR3 is TGTGCCAGCAGCTTAGACCCCCTCCTGAACGAGCAGTACGTC.

The rearrangement uses TRBV5-4 and TRBJ1-2, with TRBD1 matching 9 bases. V gave up 2 bases and J gave up 6 bases; unmatched junction bases: 8. This CDR3 is 15 amino acids long. Germline CDR1 is SGHNT and CDR2 is YYREEE (reference sequence). CDR3 region: CASSFGDRESHGYTF. In DNA form, the CDR3 reads TGTGCCAGCAGCTTCGGGGACAGGGAAAGTCATGGCTACACCTTC.

The chain has TRBV7-8 and TRBJ1-1, with TRBD1 matching 7 bases. Per germline, CDR1 SGHVS and CDR2 FQNEAQ. The trim removed 5 bases at V and 5 bases at J, leaving 11 bases unmatched. The CDR3 spans 15 residues. The CDR3 DNA is TGTGCCAGCAGCCCTCCCTCGGGCAGGGGGACTGAAGCTTTCTTT. It translates to CASSPPSGRGTEAFF.

This rearrangement joins TRBV19 to TRBJ1-1; no clear D gene. Between the trimmed V and J ends, which lost 8 bases and 7 bases, there was a span of 14 bases. Germline CDR1 and CDR2: LNHDA and SQIVND (reference sequence). CDR3 length: 12 amino acids. The CDR3 sequence: CASLSRLDEAFF. The CDR3 DNA sequence: TGTGCCAGTCTTTCACGGTTGGATGAAGCTTTCTTT.

The gene calls are TRBV23-1 and TRBJ2-5; possible D gene TRBD2, 6 bases. TRBV23-1 is an open reading frame, and its role is uncertain. Trimming removed 0 bases at V and 2 bases at J, with 13 bases between. The length of the CDR3 is 16 residues. The CDR3 here is CASSQSEGDRQETQYF. In DNA form, the CDR3 reads TGCGCCAGCAGTCAATCGGAGGGCGACAGACAAGAGACCCAGTACTTC.